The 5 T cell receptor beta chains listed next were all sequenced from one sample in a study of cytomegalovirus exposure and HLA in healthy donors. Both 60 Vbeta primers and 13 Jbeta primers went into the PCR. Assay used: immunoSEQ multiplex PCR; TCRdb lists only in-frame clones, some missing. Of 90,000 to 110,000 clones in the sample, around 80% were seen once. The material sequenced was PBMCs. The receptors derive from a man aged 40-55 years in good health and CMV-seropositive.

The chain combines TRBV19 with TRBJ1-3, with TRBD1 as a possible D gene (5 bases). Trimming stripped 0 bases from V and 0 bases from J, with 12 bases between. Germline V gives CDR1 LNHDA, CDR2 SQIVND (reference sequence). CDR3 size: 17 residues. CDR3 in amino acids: CASSIDRGLGSGNTIYF. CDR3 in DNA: TGTGCCAGTAGTATAGATAGGGGACTGGGCTCTGGAAACACCATATATTTT.

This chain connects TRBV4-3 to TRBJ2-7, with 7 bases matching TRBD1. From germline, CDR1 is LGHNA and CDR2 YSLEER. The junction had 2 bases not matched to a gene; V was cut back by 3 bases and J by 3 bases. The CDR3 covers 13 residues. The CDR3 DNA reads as TGCGCCAGCAGCCATCGACAGGGCTACGAGCAGTACTTC. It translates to CASSHRQGYEQYF.

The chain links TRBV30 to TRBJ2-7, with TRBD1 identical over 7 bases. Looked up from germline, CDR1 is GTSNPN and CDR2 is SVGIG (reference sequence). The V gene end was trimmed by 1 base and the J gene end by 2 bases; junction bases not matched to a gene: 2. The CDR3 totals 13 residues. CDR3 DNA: TGTGCCTGGAGTGGGGGACAGACCTACGAGCAGTACTTC. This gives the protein CAWSGGQTYEQYF.

The CDR3 here is CSAGGPDTQYF. The CDR3 DNA is TGCAGTGCCGGGGGGCCAGATACGCAGTATTTT. The V and J genes are TRBV20-1 and TRBJ2-3; D might be TRBD2 (7 bases). The V and J ends lost 6 bases and 4 bases respectively, with 8 bases between them. CDR3 length: 11 residues. The germline gives CDR1 DFQATT, CDR2 SNEGSKA (reference sequence).

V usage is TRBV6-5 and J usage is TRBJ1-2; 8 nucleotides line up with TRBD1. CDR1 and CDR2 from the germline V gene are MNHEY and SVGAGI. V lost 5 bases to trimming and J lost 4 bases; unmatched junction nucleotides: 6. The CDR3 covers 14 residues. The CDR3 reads CASSGDRTRYGYTF. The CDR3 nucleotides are TGTGCCAGCAGTGGGGACAGGACCCGCTATGGCTACACCTTC.